The 9 T cell receptor beta chains given below trace back to one sample, sequenced in a study of glioma-infiltrating T cells after dendritic cell vaccination. Measured with immunoSEQ multiplex PCR; TCRdb has only the in-frame clones, and not every one. This table holds 100,000 or so clones, roughly 89% found once. Time point noted: after dendritic cell vaccination, including at tumor progression/relapse. Specimen: blood, collected after dendritic cell vaccination. The receptor set was obtained from a human donor with glioblastoma.

The chain carries TRBV5-4 and TRBJ1-1, with D tentatively TRBD1 (5 bases). Germline V gene sequence: CDR1 SGHNT, CDR2 YYREEE (reference sequence). Trimming took off 5 bases at V and 4 bases at J, with 15 bases between the two ends. This CDR3 is 14 amino acids long. The CDR3 DNA sequence: TGTGCCAGCAGAGCTTCCGGGGGAAGCACTGAAGCTTTCTTT. Amino acid sequence: CASRASGGSTEAFF.

The rearrangement joins TRBV2 to TRBJ2-7, with D perhaps matching TRBD1 (6 bases). This CDR3 contains 12 residues. The germline V gene has CDR1 SNHLY and CDR2 FYNNEI. The CDR3 protein is CATGTDHYEQYF. For the CDR3, the DNA is TGTGCTACAGGGACGGACCACTACGAGCAGTACTTC.

The chain employs TRBV5-1 and TRBJ1-1, with D hard to call. CDR3 length: 13 residues. Germline CDR1 reads SGHRS; CDR2 reads YFSETQ. V was clipped by 4 bases and J by 0 bases, with 7 bases between them. Written as DNA, the CDR3 is TGCGCCAGCAGCCTTCACATGAACACTGAAGCTTTCTTT. It encodes CASSLHMNTEAFF.

The rearrangement joins TRBV27 to TRBJ2-2; 14 positions agree with TRBD2. Looked up from germline, CDR1 is MNHEY and CDR2 is SMNVEV (reference sequence). The CDR3 covers 18 residues. Trimming cost V 4 bases and J 2 bases; bases outside gene matches: 6. The DNA for the CDR3 is TGTGCCAGCAGTTCCTGGACTAGCGGGGGGACTAACACCGGGGAGCTGTTTTTT. Translation gives CASSSWTSGGTNTGELFF.

The CDR3 bases are TGTGCCAGCAGCCATCCAGACAGCTACGAGCAGTACTTC. Amino acids: CASSHPDSYEQYF. V usage is TRBV7-9 and J usage is TRBJ2-7; D is perhaps TRBD1 (5 bases). V was clipped by 5 bases and J by 3 bases, with 11 bases between them. Germline CDR1 and CDR2: SEHNR and FQNEAQ (reference sequence). This CDR3 region has 13 residues. The complete variable domain, with remaining parts taken from reference TRBV7-9 and TRBJ2-7, reads DTGVSQNPRHKITKRGQNVTFRCDPISEHNRLYWYRQTLGQGPEFLTYFQNEAQLEKSRLLSDRFSAERPKGSFSTLEIQRTEQGDSAMYLCASSHPDSYEQYFGPGTRLTVT.

This rearrangement joins TRBV4-1 to TRBJ2-1; D remains unclear. V lost 5 bases, J lost 6 bases, and 14 bases lay in between. The germline gives CDR1 MGHRA, CDR2 YSYEKL. This CDR3 spans 14 amino acids. In DNA, the CDR3 is TGCGCCAGCAGCGATCCTCTCCGACTCAATGAGCAGTTCTTC. Its translation is CASSDPLRLNEQFF.

Regarding this clone: Other DNA sequences of this sample code for an identical CDR3. This chain uses TRBV5-1 with TRBJ2-1; D is possibly TRBD2 (5 bases). This CDR3 contains 15 residues. Germline V gene lookup returns CDR1 SGHRS and CDR2 YFSETQ. V lost 0 bases, J lost 0 bases, and 7 bases lay in between. The CDR3 region is CASSLGGSSYNEQFF. DNA of the CDR3: TGCGCCAGCAGCTTGGGAGGGAGCTCCTACAATGAGCAGTTCTTC.

The chain couples TRBV11-3 to TRBJ1-1; 9 bases align to TRBD1. CDR1 and CDR2 from the germline V gene are SGHNT and YENEEA. The CDR3 spans 15 residues. Unmatched junction bases numbered 7, after V lost 2 bases and J lost 6 bases. The CDR3 sequence is CASSLRTGDLAEAFF. The CDR3 DNA reads TGTGCCAGCAGCTTAAGGACAGGGGATCTGGCTGAAGCTTTCTTT.

The chain links TRBV10-3 to TRBJ1-3; 9 positions match TRBD1. With 2 bases clipped from V and 4 bases from J, the junction kept 6 bases outside the gene matches. This CDR3 is built from 16 residues. Germline CDR1 reads ENHRY; CDR2 reads SYGVKD. CDR3 sequence: CAISEGDRVEGNTIYF. CDR3 nucleotide sequence: TGTGCCATCAGTGAGGGGGACAGGGTCGAAGGAAACACCATATATTTT.